Below, 12 T cell receptor beta chains from the same sample are listed, as sequenced in a study of shared clonotypes between healthy human individuals. The table came from immunoSEQ multiplex PCR; TCRdb's copy has only in-frame clones and leaves some out. The table shows hundreds of thousands of clones, with around 92% occurring only once. Terminally differentiated effector memory CD45RA+ cells were excluded by CCR7 positive selection of CD45RO-negative cells. The sequencing input was naive CD8+ T cells sorted from blood. These receptors originate from a young man in good health.

The J gene is TRBJ2-3, the V gene TRBV15, with D possibly being TRBD1 (6 bases). V lost 7 bases and J 5 bases, leaving 16 bases between the germline ends. CDR1 and CDR2 from the germline V gene are LNHNV and YYDKDF (reference sequence). The CDR3 loop spans 14 amino acids. Here the CDR3 DNA reads TGTGCCACCACCCAGGGGCGGGCGGGAGATACGCAGTATTTT. As protein: CATTQGRAGDTQYF. The full variable domain, in which reference TRBV15 and TRBJ2-3 provide the parts outside the CDR3, is DAMVIQNPRYQVTQFGKPVTLSCSQTLNHNVMYWYQQKSSQAPKLLFHYYDKDFNNEADTPDNFQSRRPNTSFCFLDIRSPGLGDTAMYLCATTQGRAGDTQYFGPGTRLTVL.

This clone was seen only a few times. V and J are TRBV7-8 and TRBJ1-2; no definite D call. The CDR3 length is 11 residues. Germline lookup yields CDR1 SGHVS and CDR2 FQNEAQ. The V end lost 4 bases, the J end lost 11 bases, and 11 bases lay between the germline ends. CDR3 in DNA: TGTGCCAGCAGCTCATTGGACTCTTACACCTTC. Encoded protein: CASSSLDSYTF.

Notes on this clone: The junction and the germline gene differ at one end; a read error may be behind it. The chain joins TRBV29-1 to TRBJ2-5; no clear D. This CDR3 contains 15 residues. CDR1 is SQVTM and CDR2 is ANQGSEA in the germline V gene. CDR3 in DNA: TGCAGCGTTGAAGGCTACTTACCAGCAAGAGAGTCCCAGTACTTC. Translated: CSVEGYLPARESQYF. The entire variable domain, with the rest obtained from reference TRBV29-1 and TRBJ2-5, is as follows: SAVISQKPSRDICQRGTSLTIQCQVDSQVTMMFWYRQQPGQSLTLIATANQGSEATYESGFVIDKFPISRPNLTFSTLTVSNMSPEDSSIYLCSVEGYLPARESQYFGPGTRLLVL.

The gene calls are TRBV6-6 and TRBJ2-1; 7 nucleotides align to TRBD2. Germline V CDR1 and CDR2: MNHNY, SVGAGI (reference sequence). The CDR3 is 16 residues long. The junction had 8 bases not matched to a gene; V was cut back by 0 bases and J by 6 bases. As DNA, the CDR3 is TGTGCCAGCAGTTACTCGCTCCAGCGGGATGGCAATGAGCAGTTCTTC. This sequence encodes CASSYSLQRDGNEQFF.

The chain links TRBV29-1 to TRBJ1-2; the D gene is possibly TRBD1 (5 bases). The CDR3 sequence is 13 residues long. Germline CDR1 reads SQVTM; CDR2 reads ANQGSEA. With 8 bases removed from V and 8 bases from J, the gap between germline ends came to 21 bases. The CDR3 region has the DNA TGCAGCACTTATTCCGGGACCGCTGACGGCTACACCTTC. Its protein is CSTYSGTADGYTF.

V and J are TRBV7-6 and TRBJ2-7, with D possibly being TRBD1 (5 bases). CDR1 and CDR2 (germline): SGHVS, FNYEAQ. The CDR3 is 14 amino acids. V shed 0 bases and J shed 7 bases, with 13 bases lying between them. Written as DNA, the CDR3 is TGTGCCAGCAGCTTAGCTCTCCAGGGTAAAGAGCAGTACTTC. It encodes CASSLALQGKEQYF.

This clone was seen once. The rearrangement uses TRBV19 and TRBJ2-1, with D perhaps TRBD1 or TRBD2 (5 bases each). CDR1 and CDR2 (germline): LNHDA, SQIVND (reference sequence). V shed 5 bases and J shed 8 bases, with 16 bases lying between them. The CDR3 covers 14 residues. In DNA form, the CDR3 reads TGTGCCAGTAGTTCGGGGCCAGGGTGGGATGAGCAGTTCTTC. Protein product: CASSSGPGWDEQFF.

The J gene is TRBJ1-5, the V gene TRBV7-9, with a tentative D call TRBD1 (5 bases). The CDR3 spans 15 residues. Germline V gene lookup returns CDR1 SEHNR and CDR2 FQNEAQ (reference sequence). Trimming left V 5 bases short and J 3 bases short, with 14 bases between. CDR3 DNA: TGTGCCAGCAGCCTAGAGGGACGGCTCAATCAGCCCCAGCATTTT. The encoded protein is CASSLEGRLNQPQHF. The whole variable domain, filled in from reference TRBV7-9 and TRBJ1-5, reads DTGVSQNPRHKITKRGQNVTFRCDPISEHNRLYWYRQTLGQGPEFLTYFQNEAQLEKSRLLSDRFSAERPKGSFSTLEIQRTEQGDSAMYLCASSLEGRLNQPQHFGDGTRLSIL.

V gene TRBV13 combines with J gene TRBJ2-3, with 8 bases aligning to TRBD2. Per the germline V gene, CDR1 is PRHDT and CDR2 is FYEKMQ (reference sequence). The J segment lost 5 bases and the V segment lost 4 bases, leaving 17 bases of the junction unmatched. CDR3 length: 18 residues. The CDR3 bases are TGTGCCAGCAGCTCCCGGGGGGGAGAGCAAGGGTTAGGAGATACGCAGTATTTT. Protein sequence: CASSSRGGEQGLGDTQYF.

The J gene is TRBJ2-7, the V gene TRBV4-1; possible D gene TRBD2, 6 bases. This CDR3 is 15 amino acids long. Trimming took off 4 bases at V and 3 bases at J, with 16 bases between the two ends. The germline V gene encodes CDR1 MGHRA and CDR2 YSYEKL. The CDR3 DNA sequence: TGCGCCAGCAGCCCGCCAACTAGCACCCGCTACGAGCAGTACTTC. This sequence encodes CASSPPTSTRYEQYF.

This clone was observed a single time. This chain connects TRBV29-1 to TRBJ2-1; 12 positions agree with TRBD2. The CDR3 totals 20 residues. Germline V gives CDR1 SQVTM, CDR2 ANQGSEA. The V gene end was trimmed by 6 bases and the J gene end by 0 bases; junction bases not matched to a gene: 18. CDR3: CSVAGLAGLAFGASYNEQFF. The CDR3 DNA follows: TGCAGCGTCGCGGGACTAGCGGGCCTTGCCTTCGGGGCCTCCTACAATGAGCAGTTCTTC.

This chain connects TRBV7-2 to TRBJ2-1; a weak D match, TRBD1 (6 bases). The CDR3 totals 12 residues. With 4 bases removed from V and 8 bases from J, the gap between germline ends came to 9 bases. CDR1 and CDR2 from the germline V gene are SGHTA and FQGNSA. As DNA, the CDR3 is TGTGCCAGCAGCTGGGGGCGTTATGAGCAGTTCTTC. Protein: CASSWGRYEQFF.